This T cell receptor beta chain came from a study of T cell changes during pregnancy in multiple sclerosis. Here immunoSEQ multiplex PCR was the method, and the copy in TCRdb shows in-frame clones only, minus some. This sample has tens of thousands of clones, with about 90% found just once. This clone was detected only a few times. Other DNA sequences in this sample translate to the same CDR3. The sequencing here drew on peripheral blood, taken in the second trimester of pregnancy. The TCR originated in a female donor in good health, enrolled as a control in a pregnancy study.

CDR3 in amino acids: CASSGTNTGELFF. For the CDR3, the DNA is TGTGCCAGCAGTGGGACAAACACCGGGGAGCTGTTTTTT. The V gene is TRBV6-4, the J gene TRBJ2-2; D perhaps matches TRBD1 (5 bases). Germline assignment: CDR1 MRHNA and CDR2 SNTAGT. Trimming shortened V by 4 bases and J by 2 bases, and 5 bases separated the two germline ends. The CDR3 consists of 13 residues.